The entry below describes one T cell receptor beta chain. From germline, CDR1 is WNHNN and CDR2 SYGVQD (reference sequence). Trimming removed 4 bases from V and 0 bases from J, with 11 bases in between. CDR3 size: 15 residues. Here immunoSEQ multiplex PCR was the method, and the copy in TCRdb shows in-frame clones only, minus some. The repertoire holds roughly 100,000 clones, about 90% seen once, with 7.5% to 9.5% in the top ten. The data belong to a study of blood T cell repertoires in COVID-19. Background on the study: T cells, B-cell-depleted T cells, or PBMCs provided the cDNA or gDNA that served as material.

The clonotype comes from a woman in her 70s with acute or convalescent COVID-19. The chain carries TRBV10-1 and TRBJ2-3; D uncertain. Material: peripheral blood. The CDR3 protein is CASSAGSLSTDTQYF. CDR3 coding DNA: TGCGCCAGCAGTGCTGGCTCATTGAGCACAGATACGCAGTATTTT.